This T cell receptor beta chain was retrieved from a study of T-cell memory formation after mild COVID-19. In the study overall: Clusters of TCRs were largely donor specific.

Study outcomes and limitations: Shrinking CD4+ clones resided mostly in CM and EM, and CD8+ ones in EMRA.

As to this clonotype: Antigen unknown.

The CDR3 is made up of 12 amino acids. From germline, CDR1 is MNHEY and CDR2 SVGEGT. The ends were cut back, 7 bases at V and 7 bases at J, with 8 bases in the middle. Barcoded TCR alpha and TCR beta cDNA libraries with UMIs came from 5'RACE using constant-segment primers. MiXCR, run by TCRdb on the 5' RACE reads, gives a single entry per CDR3 protein. Seen here are 350,000 to 500,000 distinct CDR3 sequences, 23% observed once, and the top ten hold 13%. The TCR was taken from an adult woman who had mild COVID-19 (a few samples of this study predate the infection). Cell type and time point are not known. J is TRBJ1-6 and V is TRBV6-2 or TRBV6-3; D is possibly TRBD1 (6 bases). The sample taken for sequencing was PBMCs or a T cell subset sorted from them (not recorded which). In DNA form, the CDR3 reads TGTGCCAGCAAGCAGGGGAATTCACCCCTCCACTTT. Translation gives CASKQGNSPLHF.